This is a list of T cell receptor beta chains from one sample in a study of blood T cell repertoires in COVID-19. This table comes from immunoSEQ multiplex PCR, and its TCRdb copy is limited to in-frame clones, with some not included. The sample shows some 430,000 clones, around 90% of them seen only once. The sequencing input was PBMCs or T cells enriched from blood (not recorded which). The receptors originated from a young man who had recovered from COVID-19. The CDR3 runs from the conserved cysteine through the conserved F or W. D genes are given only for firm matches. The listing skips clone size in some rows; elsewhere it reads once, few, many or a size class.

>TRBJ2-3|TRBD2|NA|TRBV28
TGTGCCAGCAGCCTCCTCCGGACTAGCGTACCAGATACGCAGTATTTT
CASSLLRTSVPDTQYF
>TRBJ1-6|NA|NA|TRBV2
TGTGCCAGCAGTGTAAATTCACCCCTCCACTTT
CASSVNSPLHF
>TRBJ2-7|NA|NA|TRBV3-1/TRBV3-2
TGTGCCAGCAGCCAAGGGACACTTGGATTCGACGAGCAGTACTTC
CASSQGTLGFDEQYF
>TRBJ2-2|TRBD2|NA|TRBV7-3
TGTGCCAGCAGCCCCCGAGCGGGATCGAACACCGGGGAGCTGTTTTTT
CASSPRAGSNTGELFF
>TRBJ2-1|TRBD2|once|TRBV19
TGTGCCAGTAGTAGGTCAGCGGGGGCCGCCAATGAGCAGTTCTTC
CASSRSAGAANEQFF
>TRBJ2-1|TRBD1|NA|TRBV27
TGTGCCAGCAGTCCCTTACAGGGGAGCTCCTACAATGAGCAGTTCTTC
CASSPLQGSSYNEQFF
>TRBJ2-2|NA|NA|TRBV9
TGTGCCAGCAGCGCCTCAGGGGACACCGGGGAGCTGTTTTTT
CASSASGDTGELFF
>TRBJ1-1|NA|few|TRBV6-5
TGTGCCAGCAGTTACGCCACAAGTCAAACTGAAGCTTTCTTT
CASSYATSQTEAFF
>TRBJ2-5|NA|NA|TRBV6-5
TGTGCCAGCAGGTTCCTATTCCGAGAGACCCAGTACTTC
CASRFLFRETQYF
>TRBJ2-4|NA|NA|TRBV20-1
TGCAGTGCTAGTGTCAGTAGGGGAGGCCGGCTAGCCAAAAACATTCAGTACTTC
CSASVSRGGRLAKNIQYF
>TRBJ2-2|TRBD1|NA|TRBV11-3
TGTGCCAGCAGCTCCGGGACAGGGAGAACCGGGGAGCTGTTTTTT
CASSSGTGRTGELFF
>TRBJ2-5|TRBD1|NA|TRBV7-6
TGTGCCAGCACCCTGGGACAGCAGAAAGAGACCCAGTACTTC
CASTLGQQKETQYF
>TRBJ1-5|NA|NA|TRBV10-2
TGCGCCAGCAGTGAGGGTCTGCGGGGTAGGGAACAGCCCCAGCATTTT
CASSEGLRGREQPQHF
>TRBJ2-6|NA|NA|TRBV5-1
TGCGCCAGCAAGTTCGCGGCTGGGGCCAACGTCCTGACTTTC
CASKFAAGANVLTF